The source of this T cell receptor beta chain is a study of human T cells and chemical hapten exposure. General study findings and limits: Unchanged with DPC sensitization were TCRs above 1 in 1000 frequency.

The time point: patch test 3, about 24 weeks after DPC sensitization. Treatment here: therapeutic diphenylcyclopropenone sensitization with weekly scalp DPC. Those who donated were patients with alopecia, 18 to 70 years of age, and suitable for DPC. TCRdb itself ran the RACE reads through MiXCR, one entry per CDR3 protein. The repertoire holds some 90,000 distinct CDR3 sequences, about a tenth seen once, with approximately 1.1% in the top ten. This clonotype was counted a few times. The antigen remains undetermined. Trimming removed 8 bases from V and 2 bases from J, with 18 bases in between. There are 15 residues in the CDR3. The V gene's germline CDR1 is WSHSY and CDR2 SAAADI.

The genes are TRBV10-2 and TRBJ1-1; no firm D call. The receptor was isolated from a woman in her 30s with alopecia areata. Some clones in this sample may be carry-over from other donors' samples. Material: whole blood, obtained in connection with sensitization to the hapten diphenylcyclopropenone (DPC). The DNA for the CDR3 is TGCGCCAGCCTAGACGCAGGAGTCTATAACACTGAAGCTTTCTTT. This sequence encodes CASLDAGVYNTEAFF.